Following are 21 T cell receptor beta chains from one sample sequenced in a study of T cells expressing NK-cell markers. TCRdb re-called the 5' RACE reads; every CDR3 protein appears as one record, without DNA. This repertoire comprises about 380,000 distinct CDR3 sequences; its ten largest clones make up around 4.9%. The specimen sequenced was blood T cells: a sorted CD56 or NKG2C T cell subset, CD4+ or CD8+ T cells, or bulk PBMC T cells (not recorded which). Receptors originate from a man between 18 and 69 years old in good health.

This chain joins TRBV4-1 and TRBJ2-2; the TCRdb call, TRBD2, lacks DNA for checking. CDR3 size: 14 residues. Germline V gene lookup returns CDR1 MGHRA and CDR2 YSYEKL. CDR3 loop: CASSLAGGHGELFF.

The chain recombines TRBV11-2 with TRBJ2-1; TCRdb picks TRBD1, but there is no DNA to check that call. Germline CDR1 reads SGHAT; CDR2 reads FQNNGV. The CDR3 has 12 residues. The CDR3 sequence is CASSRDSYEQFF.

The chain links TRBV20-1 to TRBJ2-2; TCRdb's D call, TRBD1, is unchecked because there is no DNA. Germline V CDR1 and CDR2: DFQATT, SNEGSKA (reference sequence). This CDR3 is built from 15 residues. The CDR3 region is CSARTPGRSAGELFF.

V is TRBV7-9 and J is TRBJ2-2; TCRdb outputs TRBD2, but without DNA this stays unchecked. CDR1 and CDR2 from the germline V gene are SEHNR and FQNEAQ (reference sequence). The CDR3 contains 16 residues. The CDR3 loop reads CASSSRSGGVSGELFF. Full variable domain (missing parts from reference TRBV7-9 and TRBJ2-2): DTGVSQNPRHKITKRGQNVTFRCDPISEHNRLYWYRQTLGQGPEFLTYFQNEAQLEKSRLLSDRFSAERPKGSFSTLEIQRTEQGDSAMYLCASSSRSGGVSGELFFGEGSRLTVL.

This sequence joins TRBV20-1 and TRBJ2-7. Germline lookup yields CDR1 DFQATT and CDR2 SNEGSKA (reference sequence). There are 15 residues in the CDR3. The chain's CDR3 is CSARDLLGRSHEQYF.

The rearrangement joins TRBV3-1 to TRBJ2-5; TCRdb returns TRBD1, unconfirmable since there is no DNA. Germline V gene data show CDR1 as LGHDT and CDR2 as YNNKEL (reference sequence). This CDR3 has 15 amino acids. CDR3 loop: CASSHPGFPPETQYF.

The rearrangement joins TRBV3-1 to TRBJ1-2; TCRdb returns TRBD1, unconfirmable since there is no DNA. Germline lookup yields CDR1 LGHDT and CDR2 YNNKEL (reference sequence). The CDR3 has 14 amino acids. CDR3 loop: CASTLNREGRGYTF.

This chain uses TRBV3-1 with TRBJ2-1; the TCRdb D gene call, TRBD2, has no DNA to confirm it. Germline CDR1 and CDR2: LGHDT and YNNKEL (reference sequence). The CDR3 covers 14 residues. CDR3 sequence: CASSQGLVINEQFF.

This chain's CDR3 is CASSFGKSGSGNTIYF. This chain links TRBV12-3 or TRBV12-4 with TRBJ1-3. CDR3 size: 16 residues.

CDR3 residues: CASSVSGGAYEQYF. The V gene is TRBV12-3 or TRBV12-4, the J gene TRBJ2-7; TCRdb's D call of TRBD2 is untestable without DNA. This CDR3 has 14 residues.

This chain joins TRBV28 and TRBJ2-7; no DNA is available, so the TRBD1 call from TCRdb remains unchecked. Germline CDR1 is MDHEN and CDR2 is SYDVKM. The CDR3 has 17 residues. CDR3 sequence reads: CASSFPTGGGRLYEQYF.

The V and J genes are TRBV9 and TRBJ1-6. This CDR3 contains 16 residues. Germline V lookup: CDR1 SGDLS, CDR2 YYNGEE. The CDR3 region is CASSQQHSSYNSPLHF.

The V gene is TRBV6-1, the J gene TRBJ1-1; the D call from TCRdb, TRBD1, cannot be confirmed without DNA. The CDR3 contains 16 residues. Germline V CDR1 and CDR2: MNHNS, SASEGT. CDR3 in amino acids: CASSEGQGSMNTEAFF.

This chain joins TRBV5-6 and TRBJ2-7; TCRdb picks TRBD1, but there is no DNA to check that call. The CDR3 spans 14 residues. The germline CDR1 and CDR2 sequences are SGHDT and YYEEEE. The CDR3 sequence: CASSSRDRDHEQYF.

The chain is built from TRBV10-3 and TRBJ2-7. From germline, CDR1 is ENHRY and CDR2 SYGVKD. The CDR3 is 13 residues long. The chain's CDR3 is CAISSTTHYEQYF.

This chain links TRBV9 with TRBJ2-5. CDR1 and CDR2 from the germline V gene are SGDLS and YYNGEE. This CDR3 comprises 14 residues. CDR3 loop: CASSVSRYQETQYF.

V and J are TRBV7-2 and TRBJ2-3; the TCRdb call, TRBD2, lacks DNA for checking. From germline, CDR1 is SGHTA and CDR2 FQGNSA. The CDR3 extends over 15 amino acids. The CDR3 loop is CASSLQSSALPGQYF. Filled out from reference TRBV7-2 and TRBJ2-3, the complete variable domain reads GAGVSQSPSNKVTEKGKDVELRCDPISGHTALYWYRQSLGQGLEFLIYFQGNSAPDKSGLPSDRFSAERTGGSVSTLTIQRTQQEDSAVYLCASSLQSSALPGQYFGPGTRLTVL.

This chain joins TRBV28 and TRBJ1-6. This CDR3 comprises 14 residues. Germline V gene lookup returns CDR1 MDHEN and CDR2 SYDVKM. Here the CDR3 reads CASSTLKANSPLHF.

V and J are TRBV20-1 and TRBJ1-3; the D call of TRBD1 rests on TCRdb alone, since no DNA is present to check it. Looked up from germline, CDR1 is DFQATT and CDR2 is SNEGSKA (reference sequence). The CDR3 runs to 15 residues. The CDR3 loop reads CSARGAGTAGNTIYF.

This chain links TRBV12-3 or TRBV12-4 with TRBJ2-5; TCRdb picks TRBD2, but there is no DNA to check that call. The CDR3 is 15 residues long. CDR3 loop: CASRGRTSGQETQYF.

V and J are TRBV7-9 and TRBJ2-5. CDR3 length: 12 amino acids. CDR1 is SEHNR, CDR2 FQNEAQ, per germline (reference sequence). Here the CDR3 reads CASSLVSQDQYF.